Listed here are 18 T cell receptor beta chains from one sample, sequenced in a study of T cell repertoires in cytomegalovirus infection. TCRdb re-derived calls from the reads in MiXCR, one entry per CDR3 protein. The table lists about 920,000 distinct CDR3 sequences, around 31% of them singletons. No antigen is known for these receptors. Sequenced here: cultured CD8+ T cells from PBMCs, sampled from culture after CMV antigen stimulation. The receptors originated from a human donor in good health (CMV status not recorded). Some clones in this sample may be carry-over from other donors' samples.

The gene calls are TRBV7-6 and TRBJ2-2; TRBD1 matches at 8 bases. The junction had 7 bases not matched to a gene; V was cut back by 4 bases and J by 6 bases. The germline gives CDR1 SGHVS, CDR2 FNYEAQ. The CDR3 contains 15 residues. This chain's CDR3 is CASSSLDRVAGELFF. DNA of the CDR3: TGTGCCAGCAGCTCTTTGGACAGGGTGGCCGGGGAGCTGTTTTTT.

The table lists this clonotype with many counts. One end of the junction is discordant with germline, which a read error may explain. The chain joins TRBV6-5 to TRBJ2-7, with D perhaps TRBD1 or TRBD2 (5 bases each). CDR3 length: 14 residues. Germline CDR1 MNHEY, CDR2 SVGAGI. The CDR3 bases are TGTGCCAGCAGTTTCATCGGGGCAGGGCATGAAAGTAGCTTC. It yields the protein CASSFIGAGHESSF.

The J gene is TRBJ2-5, the V gene TRBV5-1; 7 bases are shared with TRBD1. Germline CDR1 is SGHRS and CDR2 is YFSETQ. The CDR3 has 16 amino acids. V dropped 0 bases and J dropped 0; count of bases not matched to a gene: 5. The CDR3 DNA reads TGCGCCAGCAGCTTGGAGACAGGGCCTAACCAAGAGACCCAGTACTTC. It codes for CASSLETGPNQETQYF.

There are a few counts of this clonotype. The V and J genes are TRBV7-6 and TRBJ2-3, with TRBD2 matching over 8 bases. Germline loops: CDR1 SGHVS, CDR2 FNYEAQ. The CDR3 runs 16 residues. Trimming cost V 1 base and J 2 bases; bases outside gene matches: 5. CDR3 amino acids: CASSLVWRGDTDTQYF. The CDR3 DNA sequence: TGTGCCAGCAGCTTAGTTTGGCGGGGGGACACAGATACGCAGTATTTT.

The chain carries TRBV6-5 and TRBJ1-1, with a tentative D call TRBD1 (6 bases). The V end was cut by 5 bases, the J end by 5 bases, with 18 bases between. From germline, CDR1 is MNHEY and CDR2 SVGAGI. The CDR3 spans 15 residues. The CDR3 sequence: CASSQRTGRVTEAFF. CDR3 nucleotide sequence: TGTGCCAGCAGTCAACGCACAGGGCGGGTTACTGAAGCTTTCTTT.

The chain has TRBV20-1 and TRBJ2-1; TRBD2 agrees at 12 bases. In germline, CDR1 is DFQATT, CDR2 SNEGSKA (reference sequence). V gave up 3 bases and J gave up 8 bases; unmatched junction bases: 20. CDR3 length: 19 amino acids. The CDR3 here is CSASNRYTSGGPFRYEQFF. The CDR3 DNA follows: TGCAGTGCTAGTAACCGCTACACTAGCGGGGGGCCATTTAGGTATGAGCAGTTCTTC.

This clonotype has ten or more counts. V gene TRBV7-2 combines with J gene TRBJ2-7; 9 bases match TRBD1. V shed 0 bases and J 3 bases; nucleotides not matched to a gene: 3. The germline V gene has CDR1 SGHTA and CDR2 FQGNSA. This CDR3 is 15 amino acids long. The CDR3 region is CASSLATGGSYEQYF. CDR3 DNA: TGTGCCAGCAGCTTAGCGACAGGGGGTAGCTACGAGCAGTACTTC. The complete variable domain, with remaining parts taken from reference TRBV7-2 and TRBJ2-7, reads GAGVSQSPSNKVTEKGKDVELRCDPISGHTALYWYRQSLGQGLEFLIYFQGNSAPDKSGLPSDRFSAERTGGSVSTLTIQRTQQEDSAVYLCASSLATGGSYEQYFGPGTRLTVT.

The chain recombines TRBV10-3 with TRBJ2-6; TRBD1 is a possible D gene (5 bases). Trimming removed 0 bases at V and 0 bases at J, with 6 bases between. This CDR3 has 16 amino acids. The germline V gene has CDR1 ENHRY and CDR2 SYGVKD. The DNA of the CDR3 is TGTGCCATCAGTGAGTCGGACATCTCTGGGGCCAACGTCCTGACTTTC. Residues: CAISESDISGANVLTF.

This clonotype was counted between two and nine times. The rearrangement joins TRBV4-1 to TRBJ2-7; D uncertain. The CDR3 contains 14 residues. Germline lookup yields CDR1 MGHRA and CDR2 YSYEKL. The V gene lost 4 bases and the J gene lost 0 bases, with 10 bases spanning the gap. As DNA, the CDR3 is TGCGCCAGCAGCCCCAACTTGAACTCCTACGAGCAGTACTTC. This codes for CASSPNLNSYEQYF.

The chain joins TRBV13 to TRBJ2-1; TRBD1 agrees at 9 bases. The CDR3 is 15 amino acids. After removal of 3 bases from V and 4 bases from J, the junction contained 4 bases not matched to a gene. Germline V CDR1 and CDR2: PRHDT, FYEKMQ (reference sequence). The CDR3 region is CASSFPTGGYNEQFF. In DNA form, the CDR3 reads TGTGCCAGCAGCTTTCCGACAGGGGGGTACAATGAGCAGTTCTTC. Together with reference TRBV13 and TRBJ2-1, the CDR3 gives the full variable domain: AAGVIQSPRHLIKEKRETATLKCYPIPRHDTVYWYQQGPGQDPQFLISFYEKMQSDKGSIPDRFSAQQFSDYHSELNMSSLELGDSALYFCASSFPTGGYNEQFFGPGTRLTVL.

The genes are TRBV4-2 and TRBJ2-4, with TRBD1 matching over 9 bases. The V gene's germline CDR1 is LGHNA and CDR2 YNFKEQ. The CDR3 contains 17 residues. V gave up 3 bases and J gave up 7 bases; unmatched junction bases: 13. The DNA for the CDR3 is TGTGCCAGCAGCCATCCCCCGGGACAGGGAAAGTTGAACATTCAGTACTTC. It yields the protein CASSHPPGQGKLNIQYF.

This clonotype was seen a few times. A much larger clone lies a single base off, so this may be a read error. The chain uses TRBV7-2 and TRBJ2-1; TRBD1 matches 10 bases. Germline loops: CDR1 SGHTA, CDR2 FQGNSA. CDR3 size: 16 residues. CDR3 amino acids: CAISDRDRGSYNEQFF. DNA for the CDR3: TGTGCCATCAGCGACAGGGACAGGGGCTCCTACAATGAGCAGTTCTTC.

The chain links TRBV6-6 to TRBJ1-2, with 9 bases identical to TRBD1. CDR1 and CDR2 from the germline V gene are MNHNY and SVGAGI (reference sequence). CDR3 length: 15 residues. The V and J ends lost 5 bases and 7 bases, in that order; junction bases with no gene match: 11. The CDR3 sequence: CASSTLTGGLIGYTF. In DNA, the CDR3 is TGTGCCAGCAGTACCCTAACAGGGGGCTTGATTGGCTACACCTTC.

The gene calls are TRBV5-6 and TRBJ2-7; D not resolved. The CDR3 contains 17 residues. Germline CDR1 SGHDT, CDR2 YYEEEE. The V end lost 0 bases, the J end lost 4 bases, and 20 bases lay between the germline ends. CDR3 loop: CASSLVGVGLAAYEQYV. The CDR3 DNA follows: TGTGCCAGCAGCTTGGTGGGTGTCGGTTTGGCGGCGTACGAGCAGTACGTC.

This clonotype was seen more than once but under ten times. The chain employs TRBV20-1 and TRBJ1-2; 9 bases line up with TRBD1. This CDR3 is built from 15 residues. J gave up 5 bases and V 1 base, and 8 bases lay outside the gene matches. The germline gives CDR1 DFQATT, CDR2 SNEGSKA (reference sequence). As DNA, the CDR3 is TGCAGTGCTAGAGGTTCGGGGGACAGGGCATATGGCTACACCTTC. It encodes CSARGSGDRAYGYTF.

The table lists this clonotype with many counts. This CDR3 is CASSLAGQGALADTQYF. CDR3 bases: TGTGCCAGCAGCTTAGCGGGACAGGGGGCGTTAGCAGATACGCAGTATTTT. This sequence joins TRBV7-2 and TRBJ2-3; TRBD1 matches 12 bases. The V and J ends lost 0 bases and 4 bases, in that order; junction bases with no gene match: 5. Germline CDR1 and CDR2: SGHTA and FQGNSA. The CDR3 covers 17 residues.

This clonotype was detected only a few times. V gene TRBV28 combines with J gene TRBJ2-7; tentatively, D is TRBD1 (5 bases). The CDR3 length is 13 residues. Germline CDR1 is MDHEN and CDR2 is SYDVKM. V was pared by 6 bases and J by 2 bases, with 11 bases between. For the CDR3, the DNA is TGTGCCAGCAGCCTTCGACAGACCTACGAGCAGTACGTC. This encodes CASSLRQTYEQYV.

As to this clonotype: A clone one base away is much larger, so this may be a read error. V usage is TRBV12-3 or TRBV12-4 and J usage is TRBJ2-5; D might be TRBD2 (5 bases). The CDR3 spans 13 residues. The V end lost 6 bases, the J end lost 5 bases, and 13 bases lay between the germline ends. The CDR3 region is CASRLTGYETQYF. In nucleotides, the CDR3 is TGTGCCAGCAGGTTAACGGGGTATGAGACCCAGTACTTC.